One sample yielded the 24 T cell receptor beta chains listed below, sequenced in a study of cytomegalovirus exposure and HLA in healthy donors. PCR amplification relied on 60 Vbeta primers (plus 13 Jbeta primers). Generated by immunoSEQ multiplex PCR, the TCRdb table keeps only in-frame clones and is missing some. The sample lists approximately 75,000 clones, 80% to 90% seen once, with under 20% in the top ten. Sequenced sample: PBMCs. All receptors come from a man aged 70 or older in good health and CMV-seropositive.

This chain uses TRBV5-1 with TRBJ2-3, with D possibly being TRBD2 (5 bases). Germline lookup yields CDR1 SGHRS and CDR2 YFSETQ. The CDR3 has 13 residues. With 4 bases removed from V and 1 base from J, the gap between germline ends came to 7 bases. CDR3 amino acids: CASSLAGTDTQYF. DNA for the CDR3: TGCGCCAGCAGCCTAGCCGGCACAGATACGCAGTATTTT.

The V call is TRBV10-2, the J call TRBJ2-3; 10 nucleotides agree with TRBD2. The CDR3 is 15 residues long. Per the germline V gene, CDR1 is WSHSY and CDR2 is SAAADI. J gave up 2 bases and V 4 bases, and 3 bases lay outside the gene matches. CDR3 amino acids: CASSGLAGVTDTQYF. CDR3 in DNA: TGCGCCAGCAGTGGTCTAGCGGGAGTCACAGATACGCAGTATTTT.

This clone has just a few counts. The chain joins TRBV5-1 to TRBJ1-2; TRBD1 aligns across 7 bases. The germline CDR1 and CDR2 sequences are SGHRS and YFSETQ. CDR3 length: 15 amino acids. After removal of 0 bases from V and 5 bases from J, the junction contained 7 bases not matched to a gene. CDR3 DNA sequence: TGCGCCAGCAGCTTGGTACCAGGGGGGACTTATGGCTACACCTTC. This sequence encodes CASSLVPGGTYGYTF.

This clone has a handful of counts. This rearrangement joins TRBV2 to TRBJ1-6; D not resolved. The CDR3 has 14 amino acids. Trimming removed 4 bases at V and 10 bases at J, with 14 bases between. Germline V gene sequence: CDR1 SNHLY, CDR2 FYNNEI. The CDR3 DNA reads TGTGCCAGCAGTGTGGAGGGAACGGGGTCACCCCTCCACTTT. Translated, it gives CASSVEGTGSPLHF. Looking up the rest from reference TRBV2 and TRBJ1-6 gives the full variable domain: EPEVTQTPSHQVTQMGQEVILRCVPISNHLYFYWYRQILGQKVEFLVSFYNNEISEKSEIFDDQFSVERPDGSNFTLKIRSTKLEDSAMYFCASSVEGTGSPLHFGNGTRLTVT.

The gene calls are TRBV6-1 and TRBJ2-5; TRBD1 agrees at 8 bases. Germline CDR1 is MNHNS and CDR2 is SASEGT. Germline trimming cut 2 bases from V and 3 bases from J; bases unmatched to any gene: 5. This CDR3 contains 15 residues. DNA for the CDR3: TGTGCCAGCAGTGAATGGGGGACAGGAAAAGAGACCCAGTACTTC. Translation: CASSEWGTGKETQYF.

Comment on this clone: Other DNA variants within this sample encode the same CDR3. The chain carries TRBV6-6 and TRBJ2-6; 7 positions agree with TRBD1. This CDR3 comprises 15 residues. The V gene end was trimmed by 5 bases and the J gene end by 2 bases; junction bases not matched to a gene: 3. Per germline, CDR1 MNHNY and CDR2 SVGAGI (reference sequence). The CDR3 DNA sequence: TGTGCCAGCAGTCGACAGGGTGCTGGGGCCAACGTCCTGACTTTC. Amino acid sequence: CASSRQGAGANVLTF.

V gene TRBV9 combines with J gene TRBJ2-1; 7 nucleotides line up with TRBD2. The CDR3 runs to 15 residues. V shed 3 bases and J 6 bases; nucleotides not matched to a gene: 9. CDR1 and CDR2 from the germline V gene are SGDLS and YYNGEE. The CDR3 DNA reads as TGTGCCAGCAGCGAAGGACTAGACGGATTCAATGAGCAGTTCTTC. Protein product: CASSEGLDGFNEQFF.

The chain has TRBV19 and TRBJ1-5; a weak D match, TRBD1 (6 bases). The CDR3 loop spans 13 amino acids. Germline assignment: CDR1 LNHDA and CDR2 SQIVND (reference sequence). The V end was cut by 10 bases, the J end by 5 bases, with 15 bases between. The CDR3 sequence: CATSRGLDQPQHF. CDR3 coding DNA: TGTGCCACCAGCAGGGGTCTGGATCAGCCCCAGCATTTT. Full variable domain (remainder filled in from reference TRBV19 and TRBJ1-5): DGGITQSPKYLFRKEGQNVTLSCEQNLNHDAMYWYRQDPGQGLRLIYYSQIVNDFQKGDIAEGYSVSREKKESFPLTVTSAQKNPTAFYLCATSRGLDQPQHFGDGTRLSIL.

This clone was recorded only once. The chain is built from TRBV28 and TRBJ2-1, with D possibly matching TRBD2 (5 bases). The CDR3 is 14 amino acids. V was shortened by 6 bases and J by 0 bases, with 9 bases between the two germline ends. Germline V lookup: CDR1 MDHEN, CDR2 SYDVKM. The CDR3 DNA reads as TGTGCCAGCAGCTCGGGGTCCTCCTACAATGAGCAGTTCTTC. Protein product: CASSSGSSYNEQFF.

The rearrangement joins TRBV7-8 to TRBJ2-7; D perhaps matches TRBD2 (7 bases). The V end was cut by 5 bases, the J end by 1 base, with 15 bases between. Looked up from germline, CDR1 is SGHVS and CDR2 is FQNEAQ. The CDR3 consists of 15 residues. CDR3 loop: CASSRGAAPSYEQYF. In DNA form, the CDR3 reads TGTGCCAGCAGCCGGGGGGCAGCTCCATCCTACGAGCAGTACTTC.

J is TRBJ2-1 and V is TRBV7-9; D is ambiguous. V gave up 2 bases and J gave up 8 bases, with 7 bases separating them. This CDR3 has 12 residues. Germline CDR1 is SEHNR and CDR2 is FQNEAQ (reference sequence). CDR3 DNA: TGTGCCAGCAGCTTACACGGGTATGAGCAGTTCTTC. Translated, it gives CASSLHGYEQFF.

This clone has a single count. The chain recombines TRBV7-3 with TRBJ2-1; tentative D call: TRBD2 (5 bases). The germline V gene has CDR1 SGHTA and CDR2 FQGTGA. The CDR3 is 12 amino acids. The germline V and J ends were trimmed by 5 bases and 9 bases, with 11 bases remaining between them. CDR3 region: CASSLGRGEQFF. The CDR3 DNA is TGTGCCAGCAGCCTCGGACGGGGTGAGCAGTTCTTC.

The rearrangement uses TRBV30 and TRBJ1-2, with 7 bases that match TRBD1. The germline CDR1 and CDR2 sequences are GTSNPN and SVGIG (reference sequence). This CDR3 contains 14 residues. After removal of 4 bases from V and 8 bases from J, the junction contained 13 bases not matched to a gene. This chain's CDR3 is CAWTQTGMWNGYTF. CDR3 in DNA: TGTGCCTGGACCCAGACAGGGATGTGGAACGGCTACACCTTC.

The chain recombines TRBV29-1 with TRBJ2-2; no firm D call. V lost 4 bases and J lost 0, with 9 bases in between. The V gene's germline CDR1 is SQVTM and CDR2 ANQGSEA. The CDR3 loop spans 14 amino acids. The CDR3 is CSVVEQANTGELFF. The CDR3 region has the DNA TGCAGCGTTGTAGAGCAGGCGAACACCGGGGAGCTGTTTTTT.

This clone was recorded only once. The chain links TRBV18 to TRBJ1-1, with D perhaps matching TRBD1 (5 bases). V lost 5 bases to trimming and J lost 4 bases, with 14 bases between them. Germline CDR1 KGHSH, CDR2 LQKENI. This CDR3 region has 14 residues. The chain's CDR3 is CASSAQGSVTEAFF. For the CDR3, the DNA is TGTGCCAGCTCAGCCCAGGGCTCGGTCACTGAAGCTTTCTTT. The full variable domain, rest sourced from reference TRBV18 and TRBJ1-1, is NAGVMQNPRHLVRRRGQEARLRCSPMKGHSHVYWYRQLPEEGLKFMVYLQKENIIDESGMPKERFSAEFPKEGPSILRIQQVVRGDSAAYFCASSAQGSVTEAFFGQGTRLTVV.

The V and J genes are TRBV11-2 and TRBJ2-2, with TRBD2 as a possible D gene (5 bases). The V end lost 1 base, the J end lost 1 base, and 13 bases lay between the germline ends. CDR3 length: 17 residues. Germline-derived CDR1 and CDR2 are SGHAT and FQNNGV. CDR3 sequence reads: CASSLGRGRGNTGELFF. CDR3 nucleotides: TGTGCCAGCAGCTTAGGCCGGGGTAGAGGGAACACCGGGGAGCTGTTTTTT.

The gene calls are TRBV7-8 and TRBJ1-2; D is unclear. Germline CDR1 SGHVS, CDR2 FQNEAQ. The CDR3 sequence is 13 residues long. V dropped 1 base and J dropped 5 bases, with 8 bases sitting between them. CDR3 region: CASSLGQRYGYTF. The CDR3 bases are TGTGCCAGCAGCTTAGGGCAGCGATATGGCTACACCTTC.

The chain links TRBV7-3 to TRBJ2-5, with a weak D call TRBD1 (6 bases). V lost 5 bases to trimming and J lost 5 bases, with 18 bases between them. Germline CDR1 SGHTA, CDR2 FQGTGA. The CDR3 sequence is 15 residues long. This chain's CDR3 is CASSQTGYDRETQYF. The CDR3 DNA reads TGTGCCAGCAGCCAAACAGGGTACGATCGGGAGACCCAGTACTTC.

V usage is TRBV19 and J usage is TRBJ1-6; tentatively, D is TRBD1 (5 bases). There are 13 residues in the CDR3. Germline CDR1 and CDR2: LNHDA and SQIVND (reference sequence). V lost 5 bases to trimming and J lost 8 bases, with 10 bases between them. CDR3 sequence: CASSPSGYSPLHF. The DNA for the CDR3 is TGTGCCAGTAGTCCCTCAGGGTATTCACCCCTCCACTTT.

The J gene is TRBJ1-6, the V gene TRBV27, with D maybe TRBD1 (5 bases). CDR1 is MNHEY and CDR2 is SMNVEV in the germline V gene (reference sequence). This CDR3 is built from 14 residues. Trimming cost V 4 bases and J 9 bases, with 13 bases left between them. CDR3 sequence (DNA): TGTGCCAGCAGTTCCTCGGCGGGGGGTTCACCCCTCCACTTT. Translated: CASSSSAGGSPLHF.

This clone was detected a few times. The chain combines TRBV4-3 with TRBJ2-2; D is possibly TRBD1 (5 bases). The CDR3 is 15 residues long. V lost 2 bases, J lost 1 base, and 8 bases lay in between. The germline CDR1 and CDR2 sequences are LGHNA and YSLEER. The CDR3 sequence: CASSQTGENTGELFF. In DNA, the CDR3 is TGCGCCAGCAGCCAAACAGGAGAGAACACCGGGGAGCTGTTTTTT.

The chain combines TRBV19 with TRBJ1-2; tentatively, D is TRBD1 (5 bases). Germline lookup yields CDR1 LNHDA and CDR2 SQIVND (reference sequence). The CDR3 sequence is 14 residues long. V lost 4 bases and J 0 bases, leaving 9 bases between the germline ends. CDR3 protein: CASSTQGANYGYTF. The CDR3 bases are TGTGCCAGTAGTACGCAGGGCGCTAACTATGGCTACACCTTC.

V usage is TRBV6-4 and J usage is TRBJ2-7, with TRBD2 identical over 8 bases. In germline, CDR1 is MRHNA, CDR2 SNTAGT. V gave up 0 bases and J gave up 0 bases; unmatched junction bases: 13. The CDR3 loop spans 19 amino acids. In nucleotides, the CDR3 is TGTGCCAGCAGTGACTCGAGAAGGGGCGGGGGGACGAGCTCCTACGAGCAGTACTTC. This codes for CASSDSRRGGGTSSYEQYF.

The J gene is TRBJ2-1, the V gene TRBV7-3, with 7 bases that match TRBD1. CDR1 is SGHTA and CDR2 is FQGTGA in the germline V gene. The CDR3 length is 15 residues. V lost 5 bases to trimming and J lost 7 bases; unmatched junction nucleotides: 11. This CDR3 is CASSQQGYGSNEQFF. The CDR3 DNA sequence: TGTGCCAGCAGCCAACAGGGGTACGGGTCAAATGAGCAGTTCTTC.